What follows describes a single TCR beta chain. The CDR3 loop spans 14 amino acids. Trimming removed 1 base at V and 16 bases at J, with 17 bases between. Germline V CDR1 and CDR2: KGHSH, LQKENI. This specimen comes from a study of human T cells and chemical hapten exposure. TCRdb independently ran MiXCR on the RACE reads; one entry per CDR3 protein. The repertoire consists of about 50,000 distinct CDR3 sequences, with 9.5% to 10% occurring once and the leading ten covering roughly 1.7%. Time point specified: patch test 2, 6 weeks after DPC sensitization. Described treatment: therapeutic diphenylcyclopropenone sensitization with weekly scalp DPC.

The material was whole blood, obtained in connection with sensitization to the hapten diphenylcyclopropenone (DPC). The chain carries TRBV18 and TRBJ1-6; D remains unclear. The sequence was collected from a woman in her 50s with alopecia areata. Some clones in this sample may be carry-over from other donors' samples. CDR3 bases: TGTGCCAGCTCACCACGCGGGTCAGAAGGGAAACTCCACTTT. This encodes CASSPRGSEGKLHF.